This T cell receptor beta chain was sequenced in a study of blood T cells in healthy people across ages. Germline CDR1 reads LNHDA; CDR2 reads SQIVND (reference sequence). The V and J ends lost 2 bases and 2 bases respectively, with 12 bases between them. The CDR3 length is 15 residues. Study outcomes and limitations: There were more naive CD4+ cells and higher diversity in long-lived donors than in aged donors.

PBMCs, at least 7 million per sample, were isolated. Primers used in a second PCR of roughly 6 to 11 cycles were a sample-barcoded 5' primer and a J-beta primer mix. Every cDNA molecule carried a tag from a template-switch adaptor bearing 12 random nucleotides. Each single sample gave us at least 3 million CDR3-containing paired-end reads. TCRdb re-derived calls from the 5' RACE reads in MiXCR, one entry per CDR3 protein. The sample records around 870,000 distinct CDR3 sequences, 25% to 30% being singletons. As regards this clonotype: Its target is unknown.

The material sequenced was blood. This chain uses TRBV19 with TRBJ1-1, with D unresolved. This clonotype was sampled from a woman aged 80 or older in good health. CDR3 region: CASSIRENQNTEAFF. In DNA, the CDR3 is TGTGCCAGTAGTATAAGGGAGAACCAAAACACTGAAGCTTTCTTT.